This T cell receptor (beta chain) was recorded in a study of blood T cells in healthy people across ages. Study-level points and caveats: Donor CMV status, an unknown factor, possibly confounded changes in expanded clonotypes.

A sample-barcoded 5' primer and a J-beta primer mix were used in a second PCR of about 6 to 11 cycles. Each CDR3 protein is one row after TCRdb ran MiXCR on the 5' RACE reads. The sample gives over 500,000 distinct CDR3 sequences, about 51% of which show up once; 13% is in the top ten. The CDR3 extends over 13 amino acids. Germline V gene data show CDR1 as SNHLY and CDR2 as FYNNEI. The V segment lost 7 bases and the J segment 8 bases; nucleotides outside the gene matches: 5. Comments on this clonotype: Its antigen is as yet unknown.

Sequenced sample: blood. The sequence was collected from a woman of 80 years or more in good health. The rearrangement uses TRBV2 and TRBJ1-6, with TRBD1 identical over 7 bases. CDR3 in DNA: TGTGCCAGCACACTTACAGGGGATTCACCCCTCCACTTT. As protein: CASTLTGDSPLHF.